The 6 T cell receptor beta chains below come from one sample, sequenced in a study of blood T cell repertoires in COVID-19. The protocol was immunoSEQ multiplex PCR, while the TCRdb copy is restricted to in-frame clones and leaves out a portion. The data show roughly 350,000 clones, with around 85% seen just once and about 3.6% held by the top ten. The material sequenced was peripheral blood. These receptor sequences come from a woman aged 18 to 35 with acute or convalescent COVID-19.

This chain links TRBV28 with TRBJ1-5, with D unclear. Germline V CDR1 and CDR2: MDHEN, SYDVKM. The ends were cut back, 6 bases at V and 2 bases at J, with 20 bases in the middle. The CDR3 contains 17 residues. The CDR3 region has the DNA TGTGCCAGCAGCGCACAACCTTGGGTCGGGGGCAATCAGCCCCAGCATTTT. Encoded protein: CASSAQPWVGGNQPQHF.

The CDR3 is CASSPGGIVTKGYTF. The CDR3 DNA reads as TGTGCCAGCAGCCCAGGGGGGATAGTAACGAAAGGCTACACCTTC. V is TRBV14 and J is TRBJ1-2; 7 positions match TRBD1. With V trimmed by 4 bases and J by 8 bases, 13 bases remained unmatched. Germline V gene lookup returns CDR1 SGHDN and CDR2 FVKESK. The CDR3 runs 15 residues.

This clone was detected only a few times. The chain recombines TRBV19 with TRBJ1-5; D ambiguous. Germline loops: CDR1 LNHDA, CDR2 SQIVND (reference sequence). The V end was cut by 3 bases, the J end by 0 bases, with 12 bases between. CDR3 length equals 16 residues. CDR3 bases: TGTGCCAGTAGTATGTCGGGGATTCGTAGCAATCAGCCCCAGCATTTT. Translating gives CASSMSGIRSNQPQHF.

This clone was counted once. The rearrangement uses TRBV5-4 and TRBJ2-7; the D is unclear. The CDR3 sequence is 13 residues long. Germline V gene sequence: CDR1 SGHNT, CDR2 YYREEE (reference sequence). Trimming cost V 5 bases and J 0 bases, with 9 bases left between them. The CDR3 here is CASRRASSYEQYF. CDR3 coding DNA: TGTGCCAGCAGGCGAGCATCCTCCTACGAGCAGTACTTC.

V usage is TRBV6-2 or TRBV6-3 and J usage is TRBJ2-7; D may be TRBD1 (6 bases). CDR1 and CDR2 (germline): MNHEY, SVGEGT. The CDR3 length is 15 residues. Trimming removed 3 bases from V and 5 bases from J, with 17 bases in between. The CDR3 DNA follows: TGTGCCAGCAGTTATTCTCAGGGGCGCAAGGACGAGCAGTACTTC. This sequence encodes CASSYSQGRKDEQYF.

The genes are TRBV11-1 and TRBJ2-4; 8 nucleotides match TRBD2. J gave up 9 bases and V 5 bases, and 9 bases lay outside the gene matches. The CDR3 is 14 residues long. CDR1 SGHAT and CDR2 FQDESV come from the germline V gene (reference sequence). The CDR3 DNA is TGTGCCAGCAGCCCTGATCGGGGGGGGGCCATTCAGTACTTC. Amino acids: CASSPDRGGAIQYF. The whole variable domain, remainder taken from reference TRBV11-1 and TRBJ2-4, is EAEVAQSPRYKITEKSQAVAFWCDPISGHATLYWYRQILGQGPELLVQFQDESVVDDSQLPKDRFSAERLKGVDSTLKIQPAELGDSAMYLCASSPDRGGAIQYFGAGTRLSVL.